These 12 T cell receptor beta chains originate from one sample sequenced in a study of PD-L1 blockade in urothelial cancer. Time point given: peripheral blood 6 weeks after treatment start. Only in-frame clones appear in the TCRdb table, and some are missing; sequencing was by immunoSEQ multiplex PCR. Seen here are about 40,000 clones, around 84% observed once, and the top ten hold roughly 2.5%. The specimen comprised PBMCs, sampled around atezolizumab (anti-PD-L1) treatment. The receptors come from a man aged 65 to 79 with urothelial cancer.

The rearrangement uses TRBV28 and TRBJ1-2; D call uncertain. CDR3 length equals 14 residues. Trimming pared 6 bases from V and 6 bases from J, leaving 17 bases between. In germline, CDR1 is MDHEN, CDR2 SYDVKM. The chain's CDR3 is CASSISSGRDGYTF. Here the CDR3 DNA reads TGTGCCAGCAGCATTTCGTCGGGGAGGGATGGCTACACCTTC.

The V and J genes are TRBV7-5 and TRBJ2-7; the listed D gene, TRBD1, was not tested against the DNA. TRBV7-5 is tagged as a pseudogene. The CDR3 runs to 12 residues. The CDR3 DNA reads TGTGCCAGAACCAACAGATCCTACGAGCAGTACTTC. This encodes CARTNRSYEQYF.

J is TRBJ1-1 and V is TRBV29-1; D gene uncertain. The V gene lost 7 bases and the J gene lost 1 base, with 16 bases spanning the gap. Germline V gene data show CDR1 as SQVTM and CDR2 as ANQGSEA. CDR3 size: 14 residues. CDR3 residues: CSAAFGRPNTEAFF. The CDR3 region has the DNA TGCAGCGCTGCCTTTGGGCGCCCGAACACTGAAGCTTTCTTT.

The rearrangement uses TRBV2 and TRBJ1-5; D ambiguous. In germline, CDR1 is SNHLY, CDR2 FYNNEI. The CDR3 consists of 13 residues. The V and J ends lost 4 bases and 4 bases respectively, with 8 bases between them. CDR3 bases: TGTGCCAGCAGTGGTGAGGGTAATCAGCCCCAGCATTTT. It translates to CASSGEGNQPQHF.

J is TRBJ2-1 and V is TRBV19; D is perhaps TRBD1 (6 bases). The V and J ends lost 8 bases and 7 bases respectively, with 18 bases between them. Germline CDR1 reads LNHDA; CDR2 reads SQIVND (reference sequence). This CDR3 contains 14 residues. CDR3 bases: TGTGCCAGTGGCCCGGACAGCGGCTTGAATGAGCAGTTCTTC. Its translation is CASGPDSGLNEQFF.

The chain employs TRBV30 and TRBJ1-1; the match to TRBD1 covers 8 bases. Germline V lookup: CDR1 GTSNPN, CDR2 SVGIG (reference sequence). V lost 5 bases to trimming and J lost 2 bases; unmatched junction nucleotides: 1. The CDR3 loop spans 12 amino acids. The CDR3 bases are TGTGCCTGGGGACAGGGCAACACTGAAGCTTTCTTT. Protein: CAWGQGNTEAFF. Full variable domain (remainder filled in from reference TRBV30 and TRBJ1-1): SQTIHQWPATLVQPVGSPLSLECTVEGTSNPNLYWYRQAAGRGLQLLFYSVGIGQISSEVPQNLSASRPQDRQFILSSKKLLLSDSGFYLCAWGQGNTEAFFGQGTRLTVV.

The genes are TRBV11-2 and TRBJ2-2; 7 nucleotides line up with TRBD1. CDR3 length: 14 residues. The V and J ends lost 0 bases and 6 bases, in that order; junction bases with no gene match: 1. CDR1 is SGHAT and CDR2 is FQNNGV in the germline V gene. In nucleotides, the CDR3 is TGTGCCAGCAGCTTAGATAGGGGGCCCGGGGAGCTGTTTTTT. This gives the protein CASSLDRGPGELFF.

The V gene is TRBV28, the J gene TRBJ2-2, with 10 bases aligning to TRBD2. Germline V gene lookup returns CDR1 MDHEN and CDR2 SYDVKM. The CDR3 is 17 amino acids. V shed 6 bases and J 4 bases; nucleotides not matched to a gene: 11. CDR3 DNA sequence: TGTGCCAGCAGCCGGCGACGAGCGGGAGGGCCCACCGGGGAGCTGTTTTTT. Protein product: CASSRRRAGGPTGELFF.

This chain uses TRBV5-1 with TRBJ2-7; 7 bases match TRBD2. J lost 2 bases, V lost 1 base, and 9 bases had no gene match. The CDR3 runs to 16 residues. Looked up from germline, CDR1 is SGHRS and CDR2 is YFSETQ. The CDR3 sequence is CASSLNSGIITYEQYF. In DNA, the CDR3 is TGCGCCAGCAGCTTGAACAGCGGGATAATCACCTACGAGCAGTACTTC.

The CDR3 bases are TGTGCCAGCTCACCCGACAGGGGGGAAGGTGGCTACACCTTC. Amino acid sequence: CASSPDRGEGGYTF. V usage is TRBV18 and J usage is TRBJ1-2, with 9 bases fitting TRBD1. This CDR3 region has 14 residues. J lost 7 bases, V lost 3 bases, and 6 bases had no gene match. In germline, CDR1 is KGHSH, CDR2 LQKENI.

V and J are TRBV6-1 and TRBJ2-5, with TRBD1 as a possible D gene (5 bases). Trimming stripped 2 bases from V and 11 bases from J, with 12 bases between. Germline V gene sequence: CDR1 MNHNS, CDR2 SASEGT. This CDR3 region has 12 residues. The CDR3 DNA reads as TGTGCCAGCAGTGAAAGGGGTAGCCGGCAGTACTTC. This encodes CASSERGSRQYF.

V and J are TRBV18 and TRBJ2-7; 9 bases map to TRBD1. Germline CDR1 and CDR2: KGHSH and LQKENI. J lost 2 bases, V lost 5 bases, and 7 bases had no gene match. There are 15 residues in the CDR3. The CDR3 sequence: CASSARTGEPYEQYF. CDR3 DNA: TGTGCCAGCTCAGCCCGGACAGGGGAGCCCTACGAGCAGTACTTC.